This T cell receptor (beta chain) was obtained from a study of T cell responses to AZD1222 COVID-19 vaccine. Study background: Second-dose groups at about 4 or about 12 weeks were pooled. Study results and limitations: Repertoire collection took place solely once the T cell response had peaked. Clonal diversity may have been underestimated in mostly white British donors.

Sequencing used immunoSEQ multiplex PCR; TCRdb keeps in-frame clones, though not all of them. This sample yields roughly 150,000 clones, of which around 90% are seen a single time; about 5.3% belongs to the top ten. This CDR3 has 14 residues. The V end was cut by 4 bases, the J end by 6 bases, with 11 bases between. Germline CDR1 SGHDT, CDR2 YYEEEE. Comments on this clone: Its antigen is not known.

The receptor was derived from an adult in good health. The material was peripheral blood, obtained on day 0 of AZD1222 vaccination. The J gene is TRBJ1-6, the V gene TRBV5-6; D is uncertain. The CDR3 sequence: CASSESALNSPLHF. The CDR3, as DNA: TGTGCCAGCAGCGAGTCAGCACTTAATTCACCCCTCCACTTT.